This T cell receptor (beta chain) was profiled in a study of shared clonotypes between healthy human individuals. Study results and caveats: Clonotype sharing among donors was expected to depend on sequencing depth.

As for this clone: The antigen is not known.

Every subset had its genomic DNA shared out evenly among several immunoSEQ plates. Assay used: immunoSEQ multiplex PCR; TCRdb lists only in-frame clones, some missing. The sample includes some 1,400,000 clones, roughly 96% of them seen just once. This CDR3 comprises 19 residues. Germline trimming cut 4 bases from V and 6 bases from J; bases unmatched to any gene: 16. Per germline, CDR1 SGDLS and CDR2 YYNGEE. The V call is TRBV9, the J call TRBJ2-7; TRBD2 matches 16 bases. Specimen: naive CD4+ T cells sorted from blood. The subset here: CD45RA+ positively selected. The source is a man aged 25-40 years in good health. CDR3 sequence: CASSPRPGTSGRATSEQYF. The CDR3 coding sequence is TGTGCCAGCAGCCCCCGTCCGGGGACTAGCGGGAGGGCCACGAGCGAGCAGTACTTC.